These 25 T cell receptor beta chains originate from one sample sequenced in a study of blood T cell repertoires in COVID-19 (dated by TCRdb to the early 2020s). The library came from the immunoSEQ multiplex PCR assay. The immuneACCESS repertoire file appears here via TCRdb, limited to in-frame rearrangements. These files lack a portion of the clones; in checked studies, under half of the deficit traces to unresolved V genes, and the cause of the others is not known. A total of tens of thousands of clones appear in this sample, more than 75% of them only once. The ten largest clones take up over 0.95% of the sample. The source material was peripheral blood. The receptors stem from a woman aged 55-70 years with acute or convalescent COVID-19.

This sequence joins TRBV5-5 and TRBJ1-2; D gene ambiguous. The CDR3 sequence is 13 residues long. The germline V gene encodes CDR1 SGHKS and CDR2 YYEKEE (reference sequence). V was cut by 2 bases and J by 4 bases, with 9 bases left in between. The DNA for the CDR3 is TGTGCCAGCAGCTTACTAGGGATCTATGGCTACACCTTC. Protein sequence: CASSLLGIYGYTF.

The genes are TRBV11-2 and TRBJ2-5; D is perhaps TRBD2 (6 bases). The CDR3 has 16 residues. V dropped 4 bases and J dropped 5 bases, with 20 bases sitting between them. Per the germline V gene, CDR1 is SGHAT and CDR2 is FQNNGV. DNA for the CDR3: TGTGCCAGCAGCTCACTCGGGGTGGGGGGTATGGAGACCCAGTACTTC. Translation: CASSSLGVGGMETQYF.

As DNA, the CDR3 is TGTGCCAGCAGCTTAGGGGTGGAGAGTGTCGCTTTCTTT. Translated, it gives CASSLGVESVAFF. The chain recombines TRBV7-9 with TRBJ1-1; D unresolved. Trimming left V 1 base short and J 11 bases short, with 14 bases between. Per germline, CDR1 SEHNR and CDR2 FQNEAQ (reference sequence). CDR3 length: 13 residues.

This clone turned up a few times. The chain has TRBV6-2 or TRBV6-3 and TRBJ2-7; 12 bases fit TRBD2. This CDR3 contains 15 residues. The V and J ends lost 4 bases and 2 bases, in that order; junction bases with no gene match: 3. From germline, CDR1 is MNHEY and CDR2 SVGEGT. The CDR3 region has the DNA TGTGCCAGCAGTTTGGGACTAGCGGGTCCCTACGAGCAGTACGTC. This gives the protein CASSLGLAGPYEQYV.

This clone was seen a single time. This chain connects TRBV5-1 to TRBJ1-1; D uncertain. The V gene lost 1 base and the J gene lost 1 base, with 14 bases spanning the gap. There are 16 residues in the CDR3. Germline CDR1 is SGHRS and CDR2 is YFSETQ. CDR3 in amino acids: CASSLTAESSNTEAFF. CDR3 nucleotides: TGCGCCAGCAGCTTGACGGCGGAAAGTTCGAACACTGAAGCTTTCTTT.

The gene calls are TRBV10-3 and TRBJ1-5; no firm D call. Trimming left V 4 bases short and J 2 bases short, with 12 bases between. The CDR3 length is 15 residues. Germline V gene data show CDR1 as ENHRY and CDR2 as SYGVKD. The CDR3 DNA sequence: TGTGCCATCAGTGGCGAGGGTTCGGGCAATCAGCCCCAGCATTTT. Amino acid sequence: CAISGEGSGNQPQHF.

This chain uses TRBV5-5 with TRBJ2-1, with 7 positions matching TRBD2. The junction had 10 bases not matched to a gene; V was cut back by 4 bases and J by 3 bases. Germline V gives CDR1 SGHKS, CDR2 YYEKEE (reference sequence). This CDR3 is 16 amino acids long. CDR3 coding DNA: TGTGCCAGCAGCCGCCGGGACTACCCAGGCTACAATGAGCAGTTCTTC. It translates to CASSRRDYPGYNEQFF.

This chain connects TRBV4-3 to TRBJ1-2; D not resolved. Germline lookup yields CDR1 LGHNA and CDR2 YSLEER. Trimming took 4 bases from V and 7 from J, leaving 13 bases between them. CDR3 length: 13 amino acids. The CDR3 DNA is TGCGCCAGCAGCCGCACTTTCGAGGGTGGCTACACCTTC. Translation gives CASSRTFEGGYTF.

There are a few counts of this clone. This rearrangement joins TRBV5-4 to TRBJ2-7; no firm D call. CDR3 length: 16 amino acids. The germline V and J ends were trimmed by 2 bases and 3 bases, with 18 bases remaining between them. Looked up from germline, CDR1 is SGHNT and CDR2 is YYREEE (reference sequence). The CDR3 loop is CASSFDQALNGYEQYV. DNA of the CDR3: TGTGCCAGCAGCTTCGACCAGGCCCTAAACGGCTACGAGCAGTACGTC.

The chain couples TRBV6-5 to TRBJ1-4, with D unclear. The CDR3 contains 16 residues. Trimming left V 2 bases short and J 3 bases short, with 13 bases between. Germline assignment: CDR1 MNHEY and CDR2 SVGAGI. The CDR3 sequence: CASSYRSGSANEKLFF. DNA for the CDR3: TGTGCCAGCAGTTACAGGTCCGGGAGTGCTAATGAAAAACTGTTTTTT.

The chain carries TRBV5-1 and TRBJ2-7, with 8 bases that match TRBD2. Germline CDR1 SGHRS, CDR2 YFSETQ. The trim removed 3 bases at V and 4 bases at J, leaving 12 bases unmatched. This CDR3 has 16 residues. CDR3 sequence: CASSSSGGEGFYEQYV. The CDR3 bases are TGCGCCAGCAGCTCCTCCGGGGGGGAGGGGTTTTACGAGCAGTACGTC.

The chain links TRBV12-3 or TRBV12-4 to TRBJ1-6; D remains unclear. V lost 4 bases and J lost 7, with 5 bases in between. This CDR3 is built from 12 residues. CDR3 nucleotide sequence: TGTGCCAGCAGTTCAGTAAATTCACCCCTCCACTTT. Translating gives CASSSVNSPLHF.

The V and J genes are TRBV5-5 and TRBJ2-3; 8 bases agree with TRBD1. Trimming at V came to 3 bases and at J to 11 bases, leaving 11 bases not matched to a gene. This CDR3 contains 14 residues. The germline CDR1 and CDR2 sequences are SGHKS and YYEKEE (reference sequence). The CDR3 nucleotides are TGTGCCAGCAGCTCCTCTTTGGACAGGGCAGAGCAGTATTTT. It translates to CASSSSLDRAEQYF.

The chain couples TRBV28 to TRBJ1-2; D unresolved. CDR1 is MDHEN, CDR2 SYDVKM, per germline. V was cut by 2 bases and J by 1 base, with 8 bases left in between. CDR3 length: 14 amino acids. Written as DNA, the CDR3 is TGTGCCAGCAGTTTACCAGATCATAACTATGGCTACACCTTC. Its protein product is CASSLPDHNYGYTF.

This clone was observed once. This chain uses TRBV9 with TRBJ1-2; perhaps TRBD1 as D (5 bases). With 0 bases removed from V and 6 bases from J, the gap between germline ends came to 18 bases. Per the germline V gene, CDR1 is SGDLS and CDR2 is YYNGEE. The CDR3 covers 16 residues. The CDR3 DNA reads as TGTGCCAGCAGCGTAGGCCAGGGAGGATGGTTTGATGGCTACACCTTC. Its translation: CASSVGQGGWFDGYTF.

This clone was seen only once. V usage is TRBV27 and J usage is TRBJ2-5; 9 nucleotides line up with TRBD1. The junction had 6 bases not matched to a gene; V was cut back by 3 bases and J by 4 bases. The CDR3 sequence is 15 residues long. Germline values: CDR1 MNHEY, CDR2 SMNVEV (reference sequence). For the CDR3, the DNA is TGTGCCAGCAGTTTGTGGGGACAGGGTGGAGAGACCCAGTACTTC. Protein: CASSLWGQGGETQYF.

This clone was detected once. This chain uses TRBV7-9 with TRBJ2-6; unclear D gene. V lost 4 bases, J lost 2 bases, and 18 bases lay in between. Germline V gene lookup returns CDR1 SEHNR and CDR2 FQNEAQ (reference sequence). CDR3 length: 18 amino acids. The CDR3 DNA sequence: TGTGCCAGCAGCTCTACAGACGCGTTGAGTGCTGGGGCCAACGTCCTGACTTTC. Translation: CASSSTDALSAGANVLTF.

The chain combines TRBV5-5 with TRBJ2-7, with a weak D call TRBD2 (5 bases). Trimming removed 2 bases from V and 3 bases from J, with 9 bases in between. This CDR3 spans 13 amino acids. CDR1 is SGHKS and CDR2 is YYEKEE in the germline V gene (reference sequence). The CDR3, as DNA: TGTGCCAGCAGCTTAGGCGGGCTCTACGAGCAGTACGTC. Translation gives CASSLGGLYEQYV.

The rearrangement joins TRBV5-1 to TRBJ2-5; tentatively, D is TRBD1 (7 bases). The CDR3 spans 14 residues. V was clipped by 2 bases and J by 2 bases, with 10 bases between them. Germline V CDR1 and CDR2: SGHRS, YFSETQ. The CDR3 protein is CASSFSGGQETQYF. CDR3 nucleotide sequence: TGCGCCAGCAGCTTTTCAGGGGGGCAAGAGACCCAGTACTTC.

CDR3 nucleotides: TGTGCCAGCAGCCCGTTTCGGGGGTTCAGGGATACGCAGTATTTT. This gives the protein CASSPFRGFRDTQYF. This chain connects TRBV7-9 to TRBJ2-3; D is possibly TRBD2 (6 bases). Germline assignment: CDR1 SEHNR and CDR2 FQNEAQ (reference sequence). Trimming took 5 bases from V and 6 from J, leaving 18 bases between them. CDR3 length equals 15 residues.

The gene calls are TRBV12-3 or TRBV12-4 and TRBJ1-1, with D uncertain. The length of the CDR3 is 11 residues. Trimming removed 6 bases at V and 5 bases at J, with 7 bases between. Here the CDR3 DNA reads TGTGCCAGCAGGAGGGTGACTGAAGCTTTCTTT. This translates into CASRRVTEAFF.

This sequence joins TRBV11-3 and TRBJ2-3, with TRBD1 identical over 9 bases. The V segment lost 4 bases and the J segment 1 base; nucleotides outside the gene matches: 0. The V gene's germline CDR1 is SGHNT and CDR2 YENEEA. The CDR3 spans 14 residues. The CDR3 DNA is TGTGCCAGCAGCTGGACAGGGGGCACAGATACGCAGTATTTT. As protein: CASSWTGGTDTQYF.

The rearrangement joins TRBV20-1 to TRBJ2-5; 11 bases fit TRBD1. This CDR3 is built from 15 residues. V gave up 3 bases and J gave up 3 bases; unmatched junction bases: 6. Germline V CDR1 and CDR2: DFQATT, SNEGSKA (reference sequence). The CDR3 nucleotides are TGCAGTGCTAGTGGGGACAGGGGGTGGGAAGAGACCCAGTACTTC. Translated: CSASGDRGWEETQYF.

The V gene is TRBV5-6, the J gene TRBJ1-1, with 10 bases fitting TRBD1. The junction had 4 bases not matched to a gene; V was cut back by 0 bases and J by 5 bases. This CDR3 is 15 amino acids long. CDR1 SGHDT and CDR2 YYEEEE come from the germline V gene. The CDR3 protein is CASSLADRGPTEAFF. The CDR3 nucleotides are TGTGCCAGCAGCTTGGCCGACAGGGGGCCGACTGAAGCTTTCTTT.

The chain couples TRBV5-6 to TRBJ2-3; D is ambiguous. The CDR3 has 13 amino acids. Trimming took 0 bases from V and 1 from J, leaving 3 bases between them. Germline CDR1 SGHDT, CDR2 YYEEEE. The CDR3 DNA follows: TGTGCCAGCAGCTTGGCAGGCACAGATACGCAGTATTTT. Translated, it gives CASSLAGTDTQYF.